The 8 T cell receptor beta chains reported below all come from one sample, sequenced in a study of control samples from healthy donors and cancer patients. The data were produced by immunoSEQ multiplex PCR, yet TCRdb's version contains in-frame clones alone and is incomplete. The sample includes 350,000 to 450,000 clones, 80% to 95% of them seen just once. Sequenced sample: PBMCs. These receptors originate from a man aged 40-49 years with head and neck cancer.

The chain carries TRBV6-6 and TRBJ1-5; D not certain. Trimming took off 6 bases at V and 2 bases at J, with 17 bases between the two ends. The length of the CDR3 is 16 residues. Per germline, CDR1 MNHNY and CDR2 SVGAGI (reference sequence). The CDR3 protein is CASSPRSLGRNQPQHF. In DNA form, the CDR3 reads TGTGCCAGCAGCCCGAGGAGCCTGGGTCGCAATCAGCCCCAGCATTTT.

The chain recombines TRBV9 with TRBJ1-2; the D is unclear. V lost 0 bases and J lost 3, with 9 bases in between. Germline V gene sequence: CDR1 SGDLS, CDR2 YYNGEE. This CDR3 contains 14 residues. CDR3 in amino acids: CASSVAETHYGYTF. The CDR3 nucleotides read TGTGCCAGCAGCGTAGCGGAGACACACTATGGCTACACCTTC.

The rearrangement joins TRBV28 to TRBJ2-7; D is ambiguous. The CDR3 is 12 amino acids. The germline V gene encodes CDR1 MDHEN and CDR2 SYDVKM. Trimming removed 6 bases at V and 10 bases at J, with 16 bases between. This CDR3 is CASSGQALEQYF. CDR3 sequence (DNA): TGTGCCAGCAGCGGGCAGGCCTTGGAACAGTACTTC.

The CDR3 DNA reads TGTGCCAGCAGCTTAGCCCCAGGGGGCGTTAATTCACCCCTCCACTTT. This gives the protein CASSLAPGGVNSPLHF. The rearrangement uses TRBV7-2 and TRBJ1-6; 8 bases fit TRBD1. V lost 0 bases to trimming and J lost 6 bases; unmatched junction nucleotides: 4. The germline gives CDR1 SGHTA, CDR2 FQGNSA. This CDR3 comprises 16 residues.

The CDR3 DNA sequence: TGTGCCAGCAGTTACGCCGACAGATATAATTCACCCCTCCACTTT. Amino acid sequence: CASSYADRYNSPLHF. V gene TRBV6-6 combines with J gene TRBJ1-6; D is perhaps TRBD1 (5 bases). V was shortened by 2 bases and J by 4 bases, with 9 bases between the two germline ends. CDR3 length equals 15 residues. Per germline, CDR1 MNHNY and CDR2 SVGAGI (reference sequence).

The CDR3 sequence is CSVYGGRTDTQYF. In DNA form, the CDR3 reads TGCAGCGTTTATGGGGGCCGCACAGATACGCAGTATTTT. V usage is TRBV29-1 and J usage is TRBJ2-3; maybe TRBD1 (6 bases). Germline CDR1 and CDR2: SQVTM and ANQGSEA. The ends were cut back, 5 bases at V and 1 base at J, with 10 bases in the middle. The CDR3 is made up of 13 amino acids.

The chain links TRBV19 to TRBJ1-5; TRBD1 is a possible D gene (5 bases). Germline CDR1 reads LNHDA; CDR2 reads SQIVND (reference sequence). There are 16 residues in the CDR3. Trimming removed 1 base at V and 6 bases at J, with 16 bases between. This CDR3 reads CASSIVQAAGGQPQHF. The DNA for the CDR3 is TGTGCCAGTAGTATAGTCCAGGCCGCCGGGGGTCAGCCCCAGCATTTT.

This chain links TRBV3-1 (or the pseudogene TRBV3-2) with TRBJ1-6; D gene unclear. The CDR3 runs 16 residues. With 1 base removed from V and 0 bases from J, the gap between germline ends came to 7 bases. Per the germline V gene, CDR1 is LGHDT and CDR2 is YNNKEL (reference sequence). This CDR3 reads CASSQVASSYNSPLHF. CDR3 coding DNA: TGTGCCAGCAGCCAAGTAGCTAGCTCCTATAATTCACCCCTCCACTTT.